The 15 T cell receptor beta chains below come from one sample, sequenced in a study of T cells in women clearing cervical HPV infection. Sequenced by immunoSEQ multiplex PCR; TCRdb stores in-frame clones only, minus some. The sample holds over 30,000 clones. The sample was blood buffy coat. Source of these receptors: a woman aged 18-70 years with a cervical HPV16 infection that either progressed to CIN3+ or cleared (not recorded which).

The sequenced CDR3 bases are TGCGCCAGCAGCTCGCGACAGGGGGCGACCTACGAG. Protein sequence: CASSSRQGATYE. The whole CDR3 region reads CASSSRQGATYEQYF. This rearrangement joins TRBV5-1 to TRBJ2-7; 10 bases fit TRBD1. Read sequence stops 3 residues before the CDR3 end, and the germline J gene provides the missing end. The length of the CDR3 is 15 residues. Germline CDR1 reads SGHRS; CDR2 reads YFSETQ. V was pared by 3 bases and J by 2 bases, with 5 bases of the junction left unmatched.

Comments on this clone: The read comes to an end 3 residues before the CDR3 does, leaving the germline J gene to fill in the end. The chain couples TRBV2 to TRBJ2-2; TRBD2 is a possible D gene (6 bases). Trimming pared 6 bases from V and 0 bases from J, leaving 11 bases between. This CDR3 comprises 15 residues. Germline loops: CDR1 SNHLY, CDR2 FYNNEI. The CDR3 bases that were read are TGTGCCAGCAGGTTTAGCGGAGCGAACACCGGGGAG. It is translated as CASRFSGANTGE. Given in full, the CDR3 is CASRFSGANTGELFF. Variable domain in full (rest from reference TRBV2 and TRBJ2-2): EPEVTQTPSHQVTQMGQEVILRCVPISNHLYFYWYRQILGQKVEFLVSFYNNEISEKSEIFDDQFSVERPDGSNFTLKIRSTKLEDSAMYFCASRFSGANTGELFFGEGSRLTVL.

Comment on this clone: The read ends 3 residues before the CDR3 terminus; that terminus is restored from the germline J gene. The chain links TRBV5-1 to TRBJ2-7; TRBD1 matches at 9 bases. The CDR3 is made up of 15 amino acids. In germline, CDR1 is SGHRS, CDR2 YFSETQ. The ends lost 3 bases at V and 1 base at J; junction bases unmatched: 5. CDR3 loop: CASSWTTGGSYEQYF. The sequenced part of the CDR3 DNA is TGCGCCAGCAGCTGGACGACAGGGGGGTCCTACGAG. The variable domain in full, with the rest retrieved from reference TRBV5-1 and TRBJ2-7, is KAGVTQTPRYLIKTRGQQVTLSCSPISGHRSVSWYQQTPGQGLQFLFEYFSETQRNKGNFPGRFSGRQFSNSRSEMNVSTLELGDSALYLCASSWTTGGSYEQYFGPGTRLTVT.

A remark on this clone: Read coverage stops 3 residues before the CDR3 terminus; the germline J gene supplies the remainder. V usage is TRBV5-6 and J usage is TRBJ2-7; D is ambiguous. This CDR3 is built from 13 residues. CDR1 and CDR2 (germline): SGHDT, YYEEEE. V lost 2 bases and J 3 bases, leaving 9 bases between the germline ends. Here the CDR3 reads CASSLGQDYEQYF. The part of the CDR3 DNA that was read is TGTGCCAGCAGCTTAGGGCAGGACTACGAG.

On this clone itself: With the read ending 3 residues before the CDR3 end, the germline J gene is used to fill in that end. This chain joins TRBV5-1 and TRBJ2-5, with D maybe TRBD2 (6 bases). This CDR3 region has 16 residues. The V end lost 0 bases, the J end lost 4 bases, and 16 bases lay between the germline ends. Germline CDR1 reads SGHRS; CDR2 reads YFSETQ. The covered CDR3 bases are TGCGCCAGCAGCTTGGAAGTCGTCCGGGGGACAGAGACC. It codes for CASSLEVVRGTET. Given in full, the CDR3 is CASSLEVVRGTETQYF.

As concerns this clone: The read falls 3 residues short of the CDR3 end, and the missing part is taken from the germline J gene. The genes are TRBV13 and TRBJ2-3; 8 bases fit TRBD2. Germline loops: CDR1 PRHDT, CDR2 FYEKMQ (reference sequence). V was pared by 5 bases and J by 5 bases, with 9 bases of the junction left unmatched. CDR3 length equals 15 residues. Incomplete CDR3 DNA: TGTGCCAGCAGCCCACGGGGGGGCCGGGGAGATACG. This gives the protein CASSPRGGRGDT. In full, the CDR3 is CASSPRGGRGDTQYF.

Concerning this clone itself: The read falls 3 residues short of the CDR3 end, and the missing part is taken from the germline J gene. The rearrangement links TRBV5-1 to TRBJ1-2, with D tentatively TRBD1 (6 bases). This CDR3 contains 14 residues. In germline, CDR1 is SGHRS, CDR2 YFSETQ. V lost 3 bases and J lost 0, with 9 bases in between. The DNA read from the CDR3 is TGCGCCAGCAGCTGGGACATAGCTAACTATGGC. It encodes CASSWDIANYG. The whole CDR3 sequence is CASSWDIANYGYTF. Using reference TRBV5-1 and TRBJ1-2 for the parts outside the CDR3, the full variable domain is KAGVTQTPRYLIKTRGQQVTLSCSPISGHRSVSWYQQTPGQGLQFLFEYFSETQRNKGNFPGRFSGRQFSNSRSEMNVSTLELGDSALYLCASSWDIANYGYTFGSGTRLTVV.

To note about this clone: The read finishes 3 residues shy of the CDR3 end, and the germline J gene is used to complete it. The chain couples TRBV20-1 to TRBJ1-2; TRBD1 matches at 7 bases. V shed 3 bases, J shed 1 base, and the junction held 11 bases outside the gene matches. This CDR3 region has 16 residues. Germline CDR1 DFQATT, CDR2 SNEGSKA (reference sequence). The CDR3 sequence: CSASPTGDRLNYGYTF. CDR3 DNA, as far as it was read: TGCAGTGCTAGCCCTACGGGGGACAGACTTAACTATGGC.

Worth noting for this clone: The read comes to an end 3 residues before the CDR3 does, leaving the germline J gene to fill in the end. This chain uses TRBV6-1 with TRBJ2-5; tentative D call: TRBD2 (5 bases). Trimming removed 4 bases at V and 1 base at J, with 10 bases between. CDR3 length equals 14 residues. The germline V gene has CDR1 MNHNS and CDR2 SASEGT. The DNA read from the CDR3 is TGTGCCAGCAGTGGCGGACTGGTCCAAGAGACC. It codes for CASSGGLVQET. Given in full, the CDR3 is CASSGGLVQETQYF.

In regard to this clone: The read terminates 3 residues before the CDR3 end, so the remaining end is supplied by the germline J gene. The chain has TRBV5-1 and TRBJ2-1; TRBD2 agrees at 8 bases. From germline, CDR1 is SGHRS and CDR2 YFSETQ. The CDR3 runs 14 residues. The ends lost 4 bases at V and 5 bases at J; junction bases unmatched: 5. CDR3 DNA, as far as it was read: TGCGCCAGCAGCCGGGGGGGTACCGACAATGAG. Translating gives CASSRGGTDNE. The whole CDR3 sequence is CASSRGGTDNEQFF.

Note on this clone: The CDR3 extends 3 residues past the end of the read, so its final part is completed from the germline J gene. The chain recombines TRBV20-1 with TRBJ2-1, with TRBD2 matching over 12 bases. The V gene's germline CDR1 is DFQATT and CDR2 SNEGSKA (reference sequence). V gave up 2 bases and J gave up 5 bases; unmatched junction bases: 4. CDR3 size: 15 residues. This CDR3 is CSARTSGGRNNEQFF. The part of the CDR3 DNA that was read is TGCAGTGCTAGAACTAGCGGGGGGAGGAACAATGAG.

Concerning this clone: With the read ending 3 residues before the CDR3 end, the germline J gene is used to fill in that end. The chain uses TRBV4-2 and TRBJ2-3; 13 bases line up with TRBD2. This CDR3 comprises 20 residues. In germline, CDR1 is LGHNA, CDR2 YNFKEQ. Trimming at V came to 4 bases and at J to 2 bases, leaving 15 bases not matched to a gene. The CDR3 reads CASSLVGTSGTFGATDTQYF. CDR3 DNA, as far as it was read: TGTGCCAGCAGCCTCGTTGGGACTAGCGGGACCTTCGGCGCCACAGATACG.

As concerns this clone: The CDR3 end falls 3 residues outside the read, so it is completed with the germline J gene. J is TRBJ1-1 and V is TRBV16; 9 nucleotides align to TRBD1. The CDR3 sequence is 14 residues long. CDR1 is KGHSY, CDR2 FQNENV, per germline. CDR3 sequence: CASSQKGTGYGAFF. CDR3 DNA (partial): TGTGCCAGCAGCCAAAAAGGGACAGGGTACGGA.

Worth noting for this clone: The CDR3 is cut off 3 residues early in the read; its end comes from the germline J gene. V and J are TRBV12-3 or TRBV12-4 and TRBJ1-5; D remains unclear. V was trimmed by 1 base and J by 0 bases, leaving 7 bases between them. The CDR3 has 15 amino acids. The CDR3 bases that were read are TGTGCCAGCAGTTTAGATGGGCATAGCAATCAGCCC. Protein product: CASSLDGHSNQP. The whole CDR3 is CASSLDGHSNQPQHF.

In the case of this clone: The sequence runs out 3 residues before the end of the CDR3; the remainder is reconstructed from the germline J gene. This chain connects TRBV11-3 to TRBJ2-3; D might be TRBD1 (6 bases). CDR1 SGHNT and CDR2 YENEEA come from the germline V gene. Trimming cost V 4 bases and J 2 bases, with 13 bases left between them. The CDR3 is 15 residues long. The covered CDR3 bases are TGTGCCAGCAGCTCACACAGGGAACTCACAGATACG. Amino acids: CASSSHRELTDT. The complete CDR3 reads CASSSHRELTDTQYF. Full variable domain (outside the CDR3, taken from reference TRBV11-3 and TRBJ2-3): EAGVVQSPRYKIIEKKQPVAFWCNPISGHNTLYWYLQNLGQGPELLIRYENEEAVDDSQLPKDRFSAERLKGVDSTLKIQPAELGDSAVYLCASSSHRELTDTQYFGPGTRLTVL.